The rows below give T cell receptor beta chains drawn from one sample of a study of T cells in tuberculosis. Some clones are missing from TCRdb's copy, which holds only in-frame ones; the method was immunoSEQ multiplex PCR. The sample consists of about 40,000 clones, around 93% of them appearing once. Specimen: PBMCs. The origin of the receptors is a donor between 10 and 29 years old with latent tuberculosis or without tuberculosis infection. Some clones in this sample may be carry-over from other donors' samples. The CDR3 runs from the conserved cysteine through the conserved F or W. Not every row has a clone size; where given, it reads once, few, many or a size class.

V gene: TRBV7-2; J gene: TRBJ2-2; clone size: NA; CDR3 protein: CASNRRQGAILAGELFF
V gene: TRBV5-6; J gene: TRBJ1-1; clone size: NA; CDR3 protein: CASSFGQVPFMNTEAFF
V gene: TRBV9; J gene: TRBJ2-2; clone size: NA; CDR3 protein: CASSVGQGGTGELFF
V gene: TRBV2; J gene: TRBJ1-2; clone size: NA; CDR3 protein: CASSEQNNYGYTF
V gene: TRBV7-9; J gene: TRBJ1-3; clone size: NA; CDR3 protein: CASSLARGNTIYF
V gene: TRBV5-5; J gene: TRBJ2-7; clone size: NA; CDR3 protein: CASSLEVGSSYEQYF
V gene: TRBV5-4; J gene: TRBJ1-2; clone size: NA; CDR3 protein: CASTNGDRGFLGYTF
V gene: TRBV7-2; J gene: TRBJ1-4; clone size: NA; CDR3 protein: CASSPAGQGSEKLFF
V gene: TRBV6-5; J gene: TRBJ2-3; clone size: once; CDR3 protein: CASSYGGTLDTQYF
V gene: TRBV6-1; J gene: TRBJ1-2; clone size: NA; CDR3 protein: CASSELQGADPYYTF
V gene: TRBV4-3; J gene: TRBJ2-5; clone size: once; CDR3 protein: CASSQDGRETQYF
V gene: TRBV2; J gene: TRBJ2-1; clone size: NA; CDR3 protein: CASSEVDGGENNEQFF
V gene: TRBV5-1; J gene: TRBJ1-2; clone size: NA; CDR3 protein: CASSSDRVDWDHGYTF
V gene: TRBV2; J gene: TRBJ1-1; clone size: NA; CDR3 protein: CASQKTGTATEAFF